This T cell receptor (beta chain) was captured in a study of blood T cell repertoires in COVID-19. Produced via immunoSEQ multiplex PCR; TCRdb's table is partial and in-frame only. Of about 26,000 clones listed, 80% to 95% were seen once; the top ten hold about 2.8%. CDR1 and CDR2 (germline): SEHNR, FQNEAQ (reference sequence). The V end was cut by 2 bases, the J end by 7 bases, with 5 bases between. The CDR3 consists of 11 residues. Sequencing used peripheral blood. The sequence derives from a human donor in a cohort sampled during active COVID-19. The chain recombines TRBV7-9 with TRBJ1-1; D remains ambiguous. CDR3 in DNA: TGTGCCAGCAGCTTATCCGGTGAAGCTTTCTTT. It translates to CASSLSGEAFF.